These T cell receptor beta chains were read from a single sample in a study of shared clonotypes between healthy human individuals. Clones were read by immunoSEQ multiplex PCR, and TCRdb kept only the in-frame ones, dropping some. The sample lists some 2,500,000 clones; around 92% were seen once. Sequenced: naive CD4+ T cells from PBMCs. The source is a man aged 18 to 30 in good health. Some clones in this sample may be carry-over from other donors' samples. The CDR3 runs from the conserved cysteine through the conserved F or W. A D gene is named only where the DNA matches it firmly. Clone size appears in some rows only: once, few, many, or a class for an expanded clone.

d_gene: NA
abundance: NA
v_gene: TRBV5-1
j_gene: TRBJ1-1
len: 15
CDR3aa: CASSLGRRPNTEAFF
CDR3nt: TGCGCCAGCAGCCTCGGGCGGCGACCGAACACTGAAGCTTTCTTT

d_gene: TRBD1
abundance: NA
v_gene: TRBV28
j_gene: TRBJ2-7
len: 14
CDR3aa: CASRSDRGPYEQYF
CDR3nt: TGTGCCAGCAGATCTGACAGGGGGCCCTACGAGCAGTACTTC

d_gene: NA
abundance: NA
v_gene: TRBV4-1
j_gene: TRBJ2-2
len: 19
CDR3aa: CASSQSGYPRYLNTGELFF
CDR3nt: TGCGCCAGCAGCCAGTCAGGGTACCCCCGATACCTAAACACCGGGGAGCTGTTTTTT

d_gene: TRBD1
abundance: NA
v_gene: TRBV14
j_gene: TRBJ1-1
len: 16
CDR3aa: CASRPRGAARDTEAFF
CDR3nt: TGTGCCAGCAGGCCCAGGGGGGCCGCGAGGGACACTGAAGCTTTCTTT

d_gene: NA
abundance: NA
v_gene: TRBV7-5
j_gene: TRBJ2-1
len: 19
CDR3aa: CVRSLVLDAILSSYNEQFF
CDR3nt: TGTGTCAGAAGCTTAGTTCTAGACGCGATCTTAAGCTCCTACAATGAGCAGTTCTTC

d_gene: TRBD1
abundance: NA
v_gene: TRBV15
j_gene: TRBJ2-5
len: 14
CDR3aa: CATSRDRGLETQYF
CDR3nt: TGTGCCACCAGCAGGGACAGGGGGCTGGAGACCCAGTACTTC

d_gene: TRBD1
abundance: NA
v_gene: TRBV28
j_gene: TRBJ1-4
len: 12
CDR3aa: CASGQGGEELFF
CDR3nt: TGTGCCAGCGGACAGGGGGGGGAAGAACTGTTTTTT

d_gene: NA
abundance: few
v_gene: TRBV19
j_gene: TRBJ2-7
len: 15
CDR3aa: CASSIGWGSSYEQYF
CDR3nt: TGTGCCAGTAGTATAGGTTGGGGCAGTTCCTACGAGCAGTACTTC

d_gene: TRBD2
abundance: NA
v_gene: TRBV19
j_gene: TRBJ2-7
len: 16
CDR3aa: CASSMGVAGVTHEQYF
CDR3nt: TGTGCCAGTAGTATGGGGGTAGCGGGAGTTACCCACGAGCAGTACTTC

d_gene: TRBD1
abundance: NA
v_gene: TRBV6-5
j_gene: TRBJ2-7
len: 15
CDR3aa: CASSYSGTGGHEQYF
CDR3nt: TGTGCCAGCAGTTACTCTGGGACAGGGGGCCACGAGCAGTACTTC

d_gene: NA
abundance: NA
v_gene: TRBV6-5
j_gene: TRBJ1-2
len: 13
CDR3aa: CASSRGVSYGYTF
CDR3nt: TGTGCCAGCAGTAGGGGGGTGTCCTATGGCTACACCTTC

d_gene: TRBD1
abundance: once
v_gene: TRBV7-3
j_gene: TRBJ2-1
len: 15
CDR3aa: CASRNRDRGPGEQFF
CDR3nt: TGTGCCAGCAGGAACCGGGACAGGGGGCCGGGGGAGCAGTTCTTC

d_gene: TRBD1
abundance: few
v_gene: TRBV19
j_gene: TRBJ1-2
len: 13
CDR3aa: CASGTGLNYGYTF
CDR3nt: TGTGCCAGCGGGACAGGTCTTAACTATGGCTACACCTTC

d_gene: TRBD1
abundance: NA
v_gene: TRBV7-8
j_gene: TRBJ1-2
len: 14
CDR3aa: CASSFGQGRYGYTF
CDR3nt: TGTGCCAGCAGCTTCGGACAGGGGCGGTATGGCTACACCTTC

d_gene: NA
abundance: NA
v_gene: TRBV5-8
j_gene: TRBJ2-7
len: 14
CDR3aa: CASSPARGPYEQYF
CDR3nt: TGTGCCAGCAGCCCTGCCAGGGGTCCCTACGAGCAGTACTTC

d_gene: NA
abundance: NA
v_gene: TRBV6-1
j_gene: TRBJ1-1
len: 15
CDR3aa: CASRLLTGVGTEAFF
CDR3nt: TGTGCCAGCAGGTTACTGACGGGGGTCGGCACTGAAGCTTTCTTT

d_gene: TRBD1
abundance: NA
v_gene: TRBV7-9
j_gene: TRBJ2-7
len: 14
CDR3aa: CASSPSGQYYEQYF
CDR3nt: TGTGCCAGCAGCCCGTCGGGACAGTACTACGAGCAGTACTTC

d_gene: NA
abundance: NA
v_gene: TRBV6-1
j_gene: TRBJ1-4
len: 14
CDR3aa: CASRDGADDEKLFF
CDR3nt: TGTGCCAGCAGGGACGGGGCGGATGATGAAAAACTGTTTTTT

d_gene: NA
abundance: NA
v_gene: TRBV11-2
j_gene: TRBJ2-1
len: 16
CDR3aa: CASSSSRVGILGEQFF
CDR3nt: TGTGCCAGCAGCTCAAGCAGGGTGGGGATTTTGGGTGAGCAGTTCTTC

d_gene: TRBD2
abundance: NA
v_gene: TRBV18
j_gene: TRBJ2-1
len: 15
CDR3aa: CASSPRGVVPNEQFF
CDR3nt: TGTGCCAGCTCCCCACGGGGGGTTGTCCCCAATGAGCAGTTCTTC

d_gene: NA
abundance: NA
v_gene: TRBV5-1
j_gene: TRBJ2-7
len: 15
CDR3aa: CASSLSADSSYEQYF
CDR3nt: TGCGCCAGCAGCTTGTCAGCGGACAGCTCCTACGAGCAGTACTTC

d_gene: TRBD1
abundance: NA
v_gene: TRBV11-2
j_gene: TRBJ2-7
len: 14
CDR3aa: CASSRRDRGREQYF
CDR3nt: TGTGCCAGCAGCCGCCGGGACAGGGGAAGGGAGCAGTACTTC

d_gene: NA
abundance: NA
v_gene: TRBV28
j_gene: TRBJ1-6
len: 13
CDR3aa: CASIGSYNSPLHF
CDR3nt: TGTGCCAGCATTGGGTCCTATAATTCACCCCTCCACTTT

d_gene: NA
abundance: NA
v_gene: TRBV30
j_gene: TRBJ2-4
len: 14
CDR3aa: CAWSWARAKNIQYF
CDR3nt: TGTGCCTGGAGTTGGGCTCGGGCCAAAAACATTCAGTACTTC

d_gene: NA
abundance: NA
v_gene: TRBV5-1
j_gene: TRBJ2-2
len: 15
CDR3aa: CASSPPQANTGELFF
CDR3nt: TGCGCCAGCAGCCCCCCCCAGGCGAACACCGGGGAGCTGTTTTTT

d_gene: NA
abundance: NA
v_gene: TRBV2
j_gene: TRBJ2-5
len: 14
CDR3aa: CASYKSRGEETQYF
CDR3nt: TGTGCCAGCTATAAATCGAGGGGGGAGGAGACCCAGTACTTC

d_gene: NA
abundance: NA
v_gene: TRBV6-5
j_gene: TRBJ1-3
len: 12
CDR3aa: CASSSDGNTIYF
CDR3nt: TGTGCCAGCAGTTCAGACGGAAACACCATATATTTT

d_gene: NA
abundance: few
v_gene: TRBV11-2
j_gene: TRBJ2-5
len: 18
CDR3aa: CASSLRPTRGGSQETQYF
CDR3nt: TGTGCCAGCAGCCTGCGACCGACGCGCGGAGGATCCCAAGAGACCCAGTACTTC

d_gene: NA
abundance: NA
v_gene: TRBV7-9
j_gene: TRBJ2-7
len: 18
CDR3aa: CASSSRGLRGDGFFEQYF
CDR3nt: TGTGCCAGCAGCTCCCGGGGACTGCGAGGGGACGGATTTTTCGAGCAGTACTTC

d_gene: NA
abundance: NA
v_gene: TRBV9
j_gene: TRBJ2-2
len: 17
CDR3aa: CASSVGQGRGNTGELFF
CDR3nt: TGTGCCAGCAGCGTAGGACAGGGGAGGGGTAACACCGGGGAGCTGTTTTTT